One sample yielded the 2 T cell receptor beta chains listed below, sequenced in a study of cytomegalovirus exposure and HLA in healthy donors. A multiplex PCR was run with 60 Vbeta primers and 13 Jbeta primers. The data were produced by immunoSEQ multiplex PCR, yet TCRdb's version contains in-frame clones alone and is incomplete. This table holds roughly 130,000 clones, approximately 83% found once. Input material: PBMCs. These receptors originate from a girl aged 2 to 10 in good health and CMV-seronegative.

The chain links TRBV7-8 to TRBJ2-7; possible D gene TRBD1, 6 bases. Trimming removed 3 bases from V and 3 bases from J, with 12 bases in between. Germline V CDR1 and CDR2: SGHVS, FQNEAQ. There are 14 residues in the CDR3. As DNA, the CDR3 is TGTGCCAGCAGCTTGCCAGGGGCCGGCTACGAGCAGTACTTC. It translates to CASSLPGAGYEQYF.

The table lists this clone with a count of one. The CDR3 DNA reads as TGTGCCAGCAGCCTTGGGGGCGTCAACCAAGAGACCCAGTACTTC. It is translated as CASSLGGVNQETQYF. V gene TRBV7-9 combines with J gene TRBJ2-5; TRBD1 might be the D (6 bases). Germline CDR1 and CDR2: SEHNR and FQNEAQ (reference sequence). V gave up 5 bases and J gave up 0 bases, with 13 bases separating them. This CDR3 region has 15 residues.